This T cell receptor (beta chain) comes out of a study of STAT5B mutations in CD4+ large granular lymphocyte leukemia. Study-wide results and limits: 8/27 top patient clones versus 2/35 control clones were TRBV06-family. Patient CD4-sorted repertoires looked more clonal than healthy CD4+ repertoires, even without putative leukemic clones. No patients shared main leukemic clonotypes, though 20% to 25% appeared at low frequency elsewhere.

V was clipped by 1 base and J by 3 bases; unmatched bases: 4. This CDR3 contains 14 residues. From germline, CDR1 is SGHRS and CDR2 YFSETQ. With regard to this clone: The antigen is unknown.

In the authors' workflow: Lowest detectable productive clonotype frequency was 2.59 x 10-5. Sequencing was performed with immunoSEQ multiplex PCR; in TCRdb, only in-frame clones are kept and a portion is missing. V, J and clone size are taken as reported in that table, and D and trimming were inferred from the DNA itself. The sample holds some 40,000 clones, approximately 83% seen once. The sequencing input was CD4+ T cells from blood buffy coats. The rearrangement links TRBV5-1 to TRBJ2-7; TRBD1 matches at 7 bases. The source is a human donor in good health. This chain's CDR3 is CASSLNRGGYEQYF. In nucleotides, the CDR3 is TGCGCCAGCAGCTTGAACAGGGGTGGCTACGAGCAGTACTTC.